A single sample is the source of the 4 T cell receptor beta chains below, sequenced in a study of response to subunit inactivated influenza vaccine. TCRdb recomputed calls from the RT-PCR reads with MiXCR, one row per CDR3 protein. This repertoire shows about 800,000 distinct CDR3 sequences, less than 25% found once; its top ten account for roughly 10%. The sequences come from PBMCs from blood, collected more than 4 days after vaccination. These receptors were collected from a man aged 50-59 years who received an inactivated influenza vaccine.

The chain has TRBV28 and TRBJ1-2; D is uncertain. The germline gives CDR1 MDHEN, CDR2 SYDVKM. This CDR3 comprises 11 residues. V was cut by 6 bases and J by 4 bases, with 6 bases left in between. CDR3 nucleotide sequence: TGTGCCAGCAGGACTGTCTATGGCTACACCTTC. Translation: CASRTVYGYTF.

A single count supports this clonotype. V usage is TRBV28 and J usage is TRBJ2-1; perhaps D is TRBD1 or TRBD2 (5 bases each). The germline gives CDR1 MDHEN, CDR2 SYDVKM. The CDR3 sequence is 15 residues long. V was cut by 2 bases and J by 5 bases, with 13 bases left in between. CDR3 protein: CASSLDGGTNNEQFF. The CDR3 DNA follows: TGTGCCAGCAGTTTAGATGGGGGTACCAACAATGAGCAGTTCTTC.

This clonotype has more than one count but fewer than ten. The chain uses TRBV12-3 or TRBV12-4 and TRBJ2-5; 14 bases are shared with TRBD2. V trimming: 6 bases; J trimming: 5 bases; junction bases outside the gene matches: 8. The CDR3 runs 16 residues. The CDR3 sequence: CASSSGTSGGWETQYF. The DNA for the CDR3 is TGTGCCAGCAGCTCCGGGACTAGCGGGGGCTGGGAGACCCAGTACTTC.

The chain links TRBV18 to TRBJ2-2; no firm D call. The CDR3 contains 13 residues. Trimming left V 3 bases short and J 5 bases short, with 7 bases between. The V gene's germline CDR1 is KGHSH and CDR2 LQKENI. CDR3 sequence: CASSPDPTGELFF. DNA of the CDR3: TGTGCCAGCTCACCGGACCCGACCGGGGAGCTGTTTTTT.